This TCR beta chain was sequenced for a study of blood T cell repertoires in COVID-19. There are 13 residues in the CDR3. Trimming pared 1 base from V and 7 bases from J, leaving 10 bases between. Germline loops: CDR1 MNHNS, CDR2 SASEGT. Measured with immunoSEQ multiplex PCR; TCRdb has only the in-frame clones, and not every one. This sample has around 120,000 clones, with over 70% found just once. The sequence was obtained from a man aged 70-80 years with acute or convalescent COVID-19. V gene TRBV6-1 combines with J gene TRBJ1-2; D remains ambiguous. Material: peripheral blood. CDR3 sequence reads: CASSEGSQFGYTF. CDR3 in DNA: TGTGCCAGCAGTGAAGGAAGTCAGTTTGGCTACACCTTC.